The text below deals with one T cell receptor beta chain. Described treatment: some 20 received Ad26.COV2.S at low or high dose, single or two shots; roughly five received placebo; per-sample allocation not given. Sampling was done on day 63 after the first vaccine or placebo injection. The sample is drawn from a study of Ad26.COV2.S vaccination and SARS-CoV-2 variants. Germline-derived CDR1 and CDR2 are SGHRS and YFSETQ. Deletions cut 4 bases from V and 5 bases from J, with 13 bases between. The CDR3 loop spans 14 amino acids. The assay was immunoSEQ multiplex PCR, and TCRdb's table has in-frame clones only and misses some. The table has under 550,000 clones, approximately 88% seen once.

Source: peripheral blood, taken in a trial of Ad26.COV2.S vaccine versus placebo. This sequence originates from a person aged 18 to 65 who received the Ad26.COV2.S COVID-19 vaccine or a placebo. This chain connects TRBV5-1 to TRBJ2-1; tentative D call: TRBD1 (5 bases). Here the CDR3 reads CASSHDSNHNEQFF. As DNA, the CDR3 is TGCGCCAGCAGCCATGACAGTAACCACAATGAGCAGTTCTTC.